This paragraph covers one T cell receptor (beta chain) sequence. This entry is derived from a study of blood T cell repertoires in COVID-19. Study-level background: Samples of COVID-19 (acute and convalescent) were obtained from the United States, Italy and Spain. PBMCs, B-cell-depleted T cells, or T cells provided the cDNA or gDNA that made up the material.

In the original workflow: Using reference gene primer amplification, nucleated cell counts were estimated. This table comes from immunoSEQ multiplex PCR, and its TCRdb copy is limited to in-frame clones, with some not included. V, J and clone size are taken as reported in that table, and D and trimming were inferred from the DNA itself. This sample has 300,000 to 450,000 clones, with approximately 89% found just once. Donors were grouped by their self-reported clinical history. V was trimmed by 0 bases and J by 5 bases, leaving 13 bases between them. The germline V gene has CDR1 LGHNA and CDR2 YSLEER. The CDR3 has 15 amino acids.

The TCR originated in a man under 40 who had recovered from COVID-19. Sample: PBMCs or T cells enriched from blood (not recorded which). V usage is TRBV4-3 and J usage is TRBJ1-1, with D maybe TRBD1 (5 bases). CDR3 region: CASSQDGRVWTEAFF. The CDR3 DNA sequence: TGCGCCAGCAGCCAAGATGGCAGGGTGTGGACTGAAGCTTTCTTT.